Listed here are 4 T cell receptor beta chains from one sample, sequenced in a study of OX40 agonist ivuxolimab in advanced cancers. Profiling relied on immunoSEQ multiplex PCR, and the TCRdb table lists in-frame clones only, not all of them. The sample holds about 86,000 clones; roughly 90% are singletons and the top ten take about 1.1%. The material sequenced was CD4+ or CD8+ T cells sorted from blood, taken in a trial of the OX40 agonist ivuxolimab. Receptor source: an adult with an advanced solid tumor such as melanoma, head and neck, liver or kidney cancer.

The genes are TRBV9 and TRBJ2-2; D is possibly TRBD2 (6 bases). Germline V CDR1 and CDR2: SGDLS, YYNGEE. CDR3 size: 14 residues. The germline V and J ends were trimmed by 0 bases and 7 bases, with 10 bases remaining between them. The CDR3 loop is CASSVAGTGGELFF. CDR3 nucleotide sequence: TGTGCCAGCAGCGTAGCGGGGACTGGCGGGGAGCTGTTTTTT.

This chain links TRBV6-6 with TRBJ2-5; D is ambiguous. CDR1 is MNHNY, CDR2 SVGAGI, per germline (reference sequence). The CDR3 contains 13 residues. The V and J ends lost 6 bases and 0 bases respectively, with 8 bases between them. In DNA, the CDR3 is TGTGCCAGCAGCCGCAGCTACCAAGAGACCCAGTACTTC. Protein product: CASSRSYQETQYF.

For the CDR3, the DNA is TGTGCCAGCAACCTGGGATTTCCTAACGAGCAGTACTTC. It encodes CASNLGFPNEQYF. The V call is TRBV28, the J call TRBJ2-7, with D uncertain. Germline V gives CDR1 MDHEN, CDR2 SYDVKM. The CDR3 runs to 13 residues. The germline V and J ends were trimmed by 7 bases and 5 bases, with 15 bases remaining between them.

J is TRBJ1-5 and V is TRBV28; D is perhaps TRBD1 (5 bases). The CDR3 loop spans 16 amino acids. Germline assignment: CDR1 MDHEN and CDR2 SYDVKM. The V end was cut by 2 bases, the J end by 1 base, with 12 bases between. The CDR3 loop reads CASSLIRQISNQPQHF. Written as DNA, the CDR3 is TGTGCCAGCAGTTTAATTAGACAGATCAGCAATCAGCCCCAGCATTTT.